This entry lists 27 T cell receptor beta chains sequenced from one sample in a study of stem cell transplantation in POMP-related autoinflammatory disease (dated by TCRdb to the early 2020s). Libraries were built with the immunoSEQ multiplex PCR assay. In TCRdb, the immuneACCESS table is reduced to in-frame sequences with V and J assigned. These tables do not hold every clone; where another copy was compared, an unresolved V gene accounts for under half, and the others remain unexplained. Here the sample has more than 8,500 clones; about 88% occur a single time. The ten largest clones add up to around an eighth of the sample. Read against the paper, the sample's time point label means: after hematopoietic stem cell transplant. Sequenced material: CD8+ T cells from PBMCs, taken after stem cell transplantation. All receptors derive from a human patient with POMP-related autoinflammation and immune dysregulation (PRAID). Where a transplant has occurred, the graft donor may have supplied some of the T cells.

The chain links TRBV10-2 to TRBJ2-2; a weak D match, TRBD2 (6 bases). CDR3 length: 14 amino acids. The germline V and J ends were trimmed by 6 bases and 7 bases, with 15 bases remaining between them. Looked up from germline, CDR1 is WSHSY and CDR2 is SAAADI. Here the CDR3 reads CASRLLEGNGELFF. The CDR3 bases are TGCGCCAGCAGACTATTGGAGGGGAACGGGGAGCTGTTTTTT.

The CDR3 DNA reads as TGTGCCAGCAGTTCGGGACTAGCGGATCAAGAGACCCAGTACTTC. Translation gives CASSSGLADQETQYF. V is TRBV27 and J is TRBJ2-5, with 11 bases lining up with TRBD2. Germline CDR1 and CDR2: MNHEY and SMNVEV (reference sequence). The CDR3 has 15 amino acids. J gave up 2 bases and V 4 bases, and 3 bases lay outside the gene matches.

V and J are TRBV13 and TRBJ2-2; D assignment may be TRBD1 or TRBD2 (5 bases each). CDR3 length: 15 amino acids. The ends were cut back, 5 bases at V and 0 bases at J, with 10 bases in the middle. CDR1 and CDR2 from the germline V gene are PRHDT and FYEKMQ (reference sequence). CDR3 coding DNA: TGTGCCAGCAGCAGGCTGGGGGCGAACACCGGGGAGCTGTTTTTT. It codes for CASSRLGANTGELFF.

The gene calls are TRBV27 and TRBJ2-1; D perhaps matches TRBD2 (6 bases). There are 15 residues in the CDR3. The germline CDR1 and CDR2 sequences are MNHEY and SMNVEV (reference sequence). Trimming cost V 2 bases and J 6 bases, with 14 bases left between them. CDR3 in amino acids: CASSLRQRVGNEQFF. CDR3 DNA sequence: TGTGCCAGCAGTTTACGACAGCGGGTGGGCAATGAGCAGTTCTTC.

This rearrangement joins TRBV28 to TRBJ2-7, with TRBD1 matching 11 bases. Per germline, CDR1 MDHEN and CDR2 SYDVKM. The CDR3 sequence is 14 residues long. After removal of 6 bases from V and 1 base from J, the junction contained 2 bases not matched to a gene. DNA for the CDR3: TGTGCCAGCAGAGGGACAGGGGGATCCTACGAGCAGTACTTC. Amino acid sequence: CASRGTGGSYEQYF.

The gene calls are TRBV13 and TRBJ1-6; 7 bases agree with TRBD1. The germline V gene encodes CDR1 PRHDT and CDR2 FYEKMQ (reference sequence). The J segment lost 7 bases and the V segment lost 4 bases, leaving 7 bases of the junction unmatched. The CDR3 totals 15 residues. The CDR3 is CASSSRGQPNSPLHF. The CDR3 bases are TGTGCCAGCAGCTCCCGGGGACAGCCGAATTCACCCCTCCACTTT.

This sequence joins TRBV28 and TRBJ1-5; D gene ambiguous. From germline, CDR1 is MDHEN and CDR2 SYDVKM. The CDR3 covers 15 residues. The germline V and J ends were trimmed by 6 bases and 6 bases, with 18 bases remaining between them. CDR3 nucleotide sequence: TGTGCCAGCAGCCCTCCGGCAGGCCCTCTTCAGCCCCAGCATTTT. It encodes CASSPPAGPLQPQHF.

The genes are TRBV27 and TRBJ2-1; D is possibly TRBD2 (5 bases). The germline CDR1 and CDR2 sequences are MNHEY and SMNVEV (reference sequence). The V gene lost 4 bases and the J gene lost 0 bases, with 16 bases spanning the gap. This CDR3 has 17 residues. The CDR3 DNA reads as TGTGCCAGCAGTTCCTCGGGGAAAACGCTCTCCTACAATGAGCAGTTCTTC. Encoded protein: CASSSSGKTLSYNEQFF.

The chain employs TRBV10-2 and TRBJ2-5; a possible D gene is TRBD2 (6 bases). V was pared by 6 bases and J by 2 bases, with 10 bases between. Per the germline V gene, CDR1 is WSHSY and CDR2 is SAAADI. This CDR3 comprises 13 residues. The CDR3 spells CASRLAYQETQYF. The CDR3, as DNA: TGCGCCAGCAGACTAGCTTATCAAGAGACCCAGTACTTC.

V and J are TRBV27 and TRBJ1-2; 10 bases fit TRBD1. The CDR3 extends over 14 amino acids. Germline assignment: CDR1 MNHEY and CDR2 SMNVEV (reference sequence). After removal of 4 bases from V and 5 bases from J, the junction contained 4 bases not matched to a gene. The CDR3 nucleotides are TGTGCCAGCAGTTGGGACAGGGGTTGGTATGGCTACACCTTC. It translates to CASSWDRGWYGYTF.

This clone was recorded a few times. V usage is TRBV4-1 and J usage is TRBJ2-2, with TRBD2 matching 8 bases. V shed 3 bases and J 4 bases; nucleotides not matched to a gene: 7. Germline values: CDR1 MGHRA, CDR2 YSYEKL. The CDR3 extends over 16 amino acids. The CDR3 nucleotides read TGCGCCAGCAGCCAGCCGAGGGGACTAGGCACCGGGGAGCTGTTTTTT. Protein product: CASSQPRGLGTGELFF.

V usage is TRBV6-5 and J usage is TRBJ2-7, with D possibly matching TRBD1 (6 bases). Per the germline V gene, CDR1 is MNHEY and CDR2 is SVGAGI. The CDR3 runs to 14 residues. Trimming removed 6 bases from V and 2 bases from J, with 14 bases in between. The CDR3: CASSNRVTTYEQYF. CDR3 in DNA: TGTGCCAGCAGCAACAGGGTAACGACCTACGAGCAGTACTTC.

This chain joins TRBV2 and TRBJ1-5; no definite D call. This CDR3 spans 14 amino acids. V gave up 4 bases and J gave up 2 bases, with 9 bases separating them. The V gene's germline CDR1 is SNHLY and CDR2 FYNNEI. The CDR3 DNA reads as TGTGCCAGCAGTGTATTAGAGGGCAATCAGCCCCAGCATTTT. It yields the protein CASSVLEGNQPQHF. The whole variable domain, remainder taken from reference TRBV2 and TRBJ1-5, is EPEVTQTPSHQVTQMGQEVILRCVPISNHLYFYWYRQILGQKVEFLVSFYNNEISEKSEIFDDQFSVERPDGSNFTLKIRSTKLEDSAMYFCASSVLEGNQPQHFGDGTRLSIL.

V usage is TRBV19 and J usage is TRBJ1-1; possible D gene TRBD1, 5 bases. The V gene's germline CDR1 is LNHDA and CDR2 SQIVND (reference sequence). The germline V and J ends were trimmed by 9 bases and 5 bases, with 22 bases remaining between them. CDR3 length: 15 residues. CDR3 sequence (DNA): TGTGCCAGCACACCCTTTGGGGGGGGAGGAACTGAAGCTTTCTTT. Amino acid sequence: CASTPFGGGGTEAFF.

A note on this clone: The sample holds other DNA sequences that translate to the same CDR3. V and J are TRBV3-1 (or the pseudogene TRBV3-2) and TRBJ2-7; 8 positions agree with TRBD1. This CDR3 has 14 amino acids. Germline assignment: CDR1 LGHDT and CDR2 YNNKEL (reference sequence). Trimming took 4 bases from V and 2 from J; bases not matched to a gene: 4. The CDR3: CASSPGQGPYEQYF. The CDR3 DNA sequence: TGTGCCAGCAGCCCAGGACAGGGACCCTACGAGCAGTACTTC.

J is TRBJ2-3 and V is TRBV29-1; D tentatively reads TRBD1 or TRBD2 (6 bases each). V lost 4 bases to trimming and J lost 3 bases, with 11 bases between them. This CDR3 comprises 13 residues. CDR1 is SQVTM and CDR2 is ANQGSEA in the germline V gene. CDR3 in amino acids: CSVARGTTDTQYF. In DNA form, the CDR3 reads TGCAGCGTTGCAAGGGGGACTACAGATACGCAGTATTTT.

This clone was counted a few times. The gene calls are TRBV5-5 and TRBJ2-7; 8 bases agree with TRBD2. This CDR3 contains 15 residues. Trimming cost V 2 bases and J 6 bases; bases outside gene matches: 10. Germline-derived CDR1 and CDR2 are SGHKS and YYEKEE (reference sequence). This CDR3 reads CASSFPGGAQGEQYV. The CDR3 bases are TGTGCCAGCAGCTTCCCGGGGGGGGCGCAGGGCGAGCAGTACGTC.

V gene TRBV28 combines with J gene TRBJ2-2; 12 bases map to TRBD1. CDR3 length: 16 amino acids. The ends lost 6 bases at V and 3 bases at J; junction bases unmatched: 5. Germline V gives CDR1 MDHEN, CDR2 SYDVKM. In DNA, the CDR3 is TGTGCCAGCAGCAGGGGACAGGGGGCTTACACCGGGGAGCTGTTTTTT. Encoded protein: CASSRGQGAYTGELFF.

This chain joins TRBV14 and TRBJ2-2; the D is unclear. Per the germline V gene, CDR1 is SGHDN and CDR2 is FVKESK. V dropped 4 bases and J dropped 7 bases, with 7 bases sitting between them. The CDR3 covers 12 residues. DNA of the CDR3: TGTGCCAGCAGCCCGCTCAACGGGGAGCTGTTTTTT. It specifies CASSPLNGELFF. Filled out from reference TRBV14 and TRBJ2-2, the complete variable domain reads EAGVTQFPSHSVIEKGQTVTLRCDPISGHDNLYWYRRVMGKEIKFLLHFVKESKQDESGMPNNRFLAERTGGTYSTLKVQPAELEDSGVYFCASSPLNGELFFGEGSRLTVL.

This chain connects TRBV3-1 (or the pseudogene TRBV3-2) to TRBJ2-7, with 7 nucleotides matching TRBD1. Germline assignment: CDR1 LGHDT and CDR2 YNNKEL (reference sequence). The CDR3 has 15 residues. V trimming: 1 base; J trimming: 3 bases; junction bases outside the gene matches: 6. The CDR3: CASSQGPTGDYEQYF. For the CDR3, the DNA is TGTGCCAGCAGCCAAGGGCCCACAGGGGACTACGAGCAGTACTTC.

V gene TRBV28 combines with J gene TRBJ2-7; the D gene could be TRBD1 or TRBD2 (5 bases each). The CDR3 has 13 amino acids. Germline loops: CDR1 MDHEN, CDR2 SYDVKM. V was pared by 0 bases and J by 12 bases, with 15 bases between. Here the CDR3 reads CASSLWGTFEVYF. CDR3 bases: TGTGCCAGCAGTTTATGGGGGACCTTCGAGGTGTACTTC.

Only one count was recorded for this clone. The genes are TRBV27 and TRBJ1-5; TRBD1 might be the D (6 bases). Germline V gene lookup returns CDR1 MNHEY and CDR2 SMNVEV (reference sequence). The CDR3 consists of 15 residues. V was cut by 2 bases and J by 2 bases, with 10 bases left in between. CDR3 protein: CASSLAGAGNQPQHF. CDR3 bases: TGTGCCAGCAGTTTAGCGGGGGCTGGCAATCAGCCCCAGCATTTT.

This chain links TRBV7-3 with TRBJ2-2; D not resolved. Trimming left V 5 bases short and J 8 bases short, with 6 bases between. The CDR3 runs to 11 residues. From germline, CDR1 is SGHTA and CDR2 FQGTGA. CDR3 sequence: CASSQGGELFF. In DNA, the CDR3 is TGTGCCAGCAGCCAAGGGGGGGAGCTGTTTTTT. Together with reference TRBV7-3 and TRBJ2-2, the CDR3 gives the full variable domain: GAGVSQTPSNKVTEKGKYVELRCDPISGHTALYWYRQSLGQGPEFLIYFQGTGAADDSGLPNDRFFAVRPEGSVSTLKIQRTERGDSAVYLCASSQGGELFFGEGSRLTVL.

J is TRBJ2-7 and V is TRBV7-8; the match to TRBD1 covers 9 bases. CDR1 and CDR2 from the germline V gene are SGHVS and FQNEAQ. V shed 1 base and J 7 bases; nucleotides not matched to a gene: 5. This CDR3 comprises 14 residues. This CDR3 is CASSLGQGVSEQYF. The CDR3 nucleotides are TGTGCCAGCAGCTTAGGACAGGGGGTTAGTGAGCAGTACTTC.

The chain is built from TRBV4-2 and TRBJ1-2; the D gene is possibly TRBD1 (5 bases). The germline V gene encodes CDR1 LGHNA and CDR2 YNFKEQ. Trimming cost V 1 base and J 4 bases, with 19 bases left between them. CDR3 length equals 17 residues. The CDR3 sequence: CASSQVAWGRFFYGYTF. The CDR3 nucleotides are TGTGCCAGCAGCCAAGTAGCTTGGGGCAGGTTCTTCTATGGCTACACCTTC.

This chain links TRBV7-9 with TRBJ1-4; 7 nucleotides align to TRBD1. Unmatched junction bases numbered 11, after V lost 5 bases and J lost 8 bases. The CDR3 is 15 residues long. Germline CDR1 is SEHNR and CDR2 is FQNEAQ (reference sequence). CDR3 amino acids: CASSTRTGGYEKLFF. For the CDR3, the DNA is TGTGCCAGCAGCACCCGGACAGGAGGGTACGAAAAACTGTTTTTT.

The chain employs TRBV28 and TRBJ2-1; 8 nucleotides match TRBD2. After removal of 6 bases from V and 5 bases from J, the junction contained 3 bases not matched to a gene. CDR1 is MDHEN and CDR2 is SYDVKM in the germline V gene. The CDR3 is 13 residues long. CDR3 DNA sequence: TGTGCCAGCAGACTAGCGGAAAACAATGAGCAGTTCTTC. Translated: CASRLAENNEQFF. Based on the CDR3 plus reference TRBV28 and TRBJ2-1, the full variable domain is DVKVTQSSRYLVKRTGEKVFLECVQDMDHENMFWYRQDPGLGLRLIYFSYDVKMKEKGDIPEGYSVSREKKERFSLILESASTNQTSMYLCASRLAENNEQFFGPGTRLTVL.